The present TCR beta chain was sequenced within a study of CD8+ T cells in alopecia areata. In each case, RNA was isolated and then reverse transcribed into cDNA as the sequencing template. The protocol was immunoSEQ multiplex PCR, while the TCRdb copy is restricted to in-frame clones and leaves out a portion. The table shows approximately 210,000 clones, with approximately 70% occurring only once. The treatment denotes: oral pan-JAK inhibitor, 5-10 mg twice daily. Germline CDR1 MGHRA, CDR2 YSYEKL. V was shortened by 1 base and J by 3 bases, with 12 bases between the two germline ends. CDR3 length equals 15 residues. This clone came up a few times.

The TCR originated in a human donor with alopecia areata. The genes are TRBV4-1 and TRBJ1-2; D remains ambiguous. The sequenced sample was CD4+ T cells sorted from blood, obtained around week 42, from a patient treated with tofacitinib. CDR3 DNA: TGCGCCAGCAGCCAAGCACTTACAGATCACTATGGCTACACCTTC. Its protein is CASSQALTDHYGYTF.